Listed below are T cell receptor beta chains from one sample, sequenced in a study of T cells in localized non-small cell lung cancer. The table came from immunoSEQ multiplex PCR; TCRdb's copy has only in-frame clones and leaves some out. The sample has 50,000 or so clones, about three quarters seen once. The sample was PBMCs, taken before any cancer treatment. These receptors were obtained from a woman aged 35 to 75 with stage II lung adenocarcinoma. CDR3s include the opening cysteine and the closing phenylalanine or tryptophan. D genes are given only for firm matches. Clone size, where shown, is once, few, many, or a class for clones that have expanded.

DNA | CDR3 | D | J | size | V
TGTGCCAGCTCACAGGGTAATCAAAGGGCTGAAGCTTTCTTT | CASSQGNQRAEAFF | - | TRBJ1-1 | - | TRBV18
TGTGCCAGCAGTTCCACGGTAGCTCAGCCCCAGCATTTT | CASSSTVAQPQHF | - | TRBJ1-5 | once | TRBV27
TGTGCCAGCTCACCGGGCACAGGGCCTAATCAGCCCCAGCATTTT | CASSPGTGPNQPQHF | - | TRBJ1-5 | - | TRBV18
TGTGCCAGCATTGGGACAGGGGGTTACACCGGGGAGCTGTTTTTT | CASIGTGGYTGELFF | TRBD1 | TRBJ2-2 | - | TRBV28
TGCGCCAGCAGCCCCCCGGACTCTGGGGCCAACGTCCTGACTTTC | CASSPPDSGANVLTF | - | TRBJ2-6 | - | TRBV5-1
TGTGCCAGCAGTCCCCAATGGAATGAGCAGTTCTTC | CASSPQWNEQFF | - | TRBJ2-1 | - | TRBV7-2
TGTGCCAGCAGTTACTCTTCTAGCGTGTACTTC | CASSYSSSVYF | - | TRBJ2-4 | once | TRBV6-5
TGTGCCAGCAGTGTCGAGGCGACAGTGCGTGAAAAACTGTTTTTT | CASSVEATVREKLFF | - | TRBJ1-4 | - | TRBV6-5
TGTGCCATCAAACCGGGACAGGAGACCTACGAGCAGTACTTC | CAIKPGQETYEQYF | TRBD1 | TRBJ2-7 | - | TRBV10-3
TGTGCCAGCAGTTATCGGAAAGAGACTGGAAACACCATATATTTT | CASSYRKETGNTIYF | - | TRBJ1-3 | - | TRBV6-5
TGTGCCTGGAGTAACGTCGGTAACACCGGGGAGCTGTTTTTT | CAWSNVGNTGELFF | - | TRBJ2-2 | - | TRBV30
TGTGCCAGCAGTTACTCGGGACAGGGATTCGGCTACACCTTC | CASSYSGQGFGYTF | TRBD1 | TRBJ1-2 | once | TRBV6-5
TGCGCCAGCAGCTTGGTCGACAGGGACTATGGCTACACCTTC | CASSLVDRDYGYTF | TRBD1 | TRBJ1-2 | - | TRBV5-1
TGTGCCAGCAGCTTGGGACATTCGGGAACCTACGAGCAGTACTTC | CASSLGHSGTYEQYF | - | TRBJ2-7 | - | TRBV5-5
TGTGCCAGCAGTTACTCAGGGGGCCTCTATGGCTACACCTTC | CASSYSGGLYGYTF | TRBD1 | TRBJ1-2 | - | TRBV6-5
TGTGCCAGCAGCGACCCGACTAGAGCTAACTATGGCTACACCTTC | CASSDPTRANYGYTF | - | TRBJ1-2 | - | TRBV6-5
TGTGCCTGGAACAGCGGGGCCTACGAGCAGTACTTC | CAWNSGAYEQYF | TRBD2 | TRBJ2-7 | - | TRBV30
TGTGCCAGTAGTATCTTCCTGGGACAAAATCAGCCCCAGCATTTT | CASSIFLGQNQPQHF | - | TRBJ1-5 | - | TRBV19
TGTGCCAGCAGCTATGGGTTGGGGGTGTACACTGAAGCTTTCTTT | CASSYGLGVYTEAFF | - | TRBJ1-1 | - | TRBV7-2
TGTGCCAGCAGCCTCGGGGAAGGGGATGAAGCTTTCTTT | CASSLGEGDEAFF | - | TRBJ1-1 | - | TRBV13
TGTGCCAGCAGAGGCAGGGAGAACACCGGGGAGCTGTTTTTT | CASRGRENTGELFF | - | TRBJ2-2 | - | TRBV2
TGTGCCAGCAGTTACGAACGGATCTCTGGAAACACCATATATTTT | CASSYERISGNTIYF | - | TRBJ1-3 | - | TRBV6-5
TGTGCCAGCAAAAGATCCGCTGAAGCTTTCTTT | CASKRSAEAFF | - | TRBJ1-1 | - | TRBV2
TGTGCCAGCAGTGAAGGCGGGGGGGCCGCAGATACGCAGTATTTT | CASSEGGGAADTQYF | TRBD2 | TRBJ2-3 | - | TRBV6-1
TGTGCCAGCAGTTTATTAGATACCCGCGGCAGAGGGCACAACGAGCAGTACTTC | CASSLLDTRGRGHNEQYF | - | TRBJ2-7 | - | TRBV28
TGTGCCAGCAGCTTGGCGGCCCTCCGGCGGGGCTACACCTTC | CASSLAALRRGYTF | - | TRBJ1-2 | few | TRBV5-6
TGTGCCAGCAGGGTAGCTAGTGGGTCCTACAATGAGCAGTTCTTC | CASRVASGSYNEQFF | - | TRBJ2-1 | - | TRBV6-4
TGTGCCAGCAGTGACCCCCGCGACAGCTATGGCTACACCTTC | CASSDPRDSYGYTF | - | TRBJ1-2 | - | TRBV6-5
TGTGCCAGCAGCGTAGCGGCCAGGGTCCCCGGGGCCAACGTCCTGACTTTC | CASSVAARVPGANVLTF | - | TRBJ2-6 | - | TRBV9